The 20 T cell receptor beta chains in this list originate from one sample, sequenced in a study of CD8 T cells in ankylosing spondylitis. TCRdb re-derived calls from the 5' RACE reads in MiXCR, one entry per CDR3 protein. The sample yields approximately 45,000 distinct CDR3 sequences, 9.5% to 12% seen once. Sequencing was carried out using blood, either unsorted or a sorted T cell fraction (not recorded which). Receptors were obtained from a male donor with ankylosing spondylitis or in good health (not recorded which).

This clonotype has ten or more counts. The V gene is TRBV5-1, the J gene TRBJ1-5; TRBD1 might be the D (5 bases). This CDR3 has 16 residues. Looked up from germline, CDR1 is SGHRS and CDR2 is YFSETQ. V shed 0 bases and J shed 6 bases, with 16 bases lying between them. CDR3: CASSLEAGSSGQPQHF. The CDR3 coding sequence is TGCGCCAGCAGCTTGGAGGCAGGGTCGTCGGGTCAGCCCCAGCATTTT.

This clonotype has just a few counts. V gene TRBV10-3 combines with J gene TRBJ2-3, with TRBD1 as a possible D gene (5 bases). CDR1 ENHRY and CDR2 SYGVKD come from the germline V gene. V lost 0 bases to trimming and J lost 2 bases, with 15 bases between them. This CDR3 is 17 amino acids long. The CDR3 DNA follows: TGTGCCATCAGTGAGTCGAGTGGGGCGTCTCACACAGATACGCAGTATTTT. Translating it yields CAISESSGASHTDTQYF.

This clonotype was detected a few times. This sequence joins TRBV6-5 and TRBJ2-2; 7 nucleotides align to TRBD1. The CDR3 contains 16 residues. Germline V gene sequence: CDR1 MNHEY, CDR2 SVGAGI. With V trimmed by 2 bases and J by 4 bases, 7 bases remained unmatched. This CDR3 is CASSYRGTVLTGELFF. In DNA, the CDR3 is TGTGCCAGCAGTTACCGAGGGACAGTACTCACCGGGGAGCTGTTTTTT.

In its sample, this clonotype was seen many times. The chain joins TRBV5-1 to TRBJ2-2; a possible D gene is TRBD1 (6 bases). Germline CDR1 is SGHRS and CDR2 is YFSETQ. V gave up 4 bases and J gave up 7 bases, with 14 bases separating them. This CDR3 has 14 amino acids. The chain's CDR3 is CASSNLGAGGELFF. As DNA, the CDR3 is TGCGCCAGCAGCAATCTGGGGGCAGGCGGGGAGCTGTTTTTT. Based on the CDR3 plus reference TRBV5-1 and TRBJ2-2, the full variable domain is KAGVTQTPRYLIKTRGQQVTLSCSPISGHRSVSWYQQTPGQGLQFLFEYFSETQRNKGNFPGRFSGRQFSNSRSEMNVSTLELGDSALYLCASSNLGAGGELFFGEGSRLTVL.

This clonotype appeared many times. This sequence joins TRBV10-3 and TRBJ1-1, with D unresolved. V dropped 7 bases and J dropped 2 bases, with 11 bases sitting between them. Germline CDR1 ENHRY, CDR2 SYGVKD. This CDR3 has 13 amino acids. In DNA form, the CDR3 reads TGTGCCATCACCTCGGGCCTCAACACTGAAGCTTTCTTT. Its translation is CAITSGLNTEAFF.

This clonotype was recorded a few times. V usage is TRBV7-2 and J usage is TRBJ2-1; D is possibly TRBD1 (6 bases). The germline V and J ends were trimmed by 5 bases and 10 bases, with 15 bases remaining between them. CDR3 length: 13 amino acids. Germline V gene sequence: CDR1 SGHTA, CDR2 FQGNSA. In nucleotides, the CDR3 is TGTGCCAGCAGCGTTACAGGGCTGCGGGAGCAGTTCTTC. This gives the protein CASSVTGLREQFF.

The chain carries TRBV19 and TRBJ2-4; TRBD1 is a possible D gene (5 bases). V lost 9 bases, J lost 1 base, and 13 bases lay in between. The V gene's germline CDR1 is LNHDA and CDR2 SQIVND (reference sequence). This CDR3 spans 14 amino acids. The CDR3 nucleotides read TGTGCCAGCAACACCCCAGGGGCCAAAAACATTCAGTACTTC. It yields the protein CASNTPGAKNIQYF.

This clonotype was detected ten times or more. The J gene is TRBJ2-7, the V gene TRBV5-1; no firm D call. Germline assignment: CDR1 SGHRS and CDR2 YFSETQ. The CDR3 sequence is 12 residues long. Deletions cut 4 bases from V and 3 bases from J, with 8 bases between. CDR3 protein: CASSAQDYEQYF. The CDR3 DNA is TGCGCCAGCAGCGCTCAGGACTACGAGCAGTACTTC. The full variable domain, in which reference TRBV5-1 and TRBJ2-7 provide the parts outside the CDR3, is KAGVTQTPRYLIKTRGQQVTLSCSPISGHRSVSWYQQTPGQGLQFLFEYFSETQRNKGNFPGRFSGRQFSNSRSEMNVSTLELGDSALYLCASSAQDYEQYFGPGTRLTVT.

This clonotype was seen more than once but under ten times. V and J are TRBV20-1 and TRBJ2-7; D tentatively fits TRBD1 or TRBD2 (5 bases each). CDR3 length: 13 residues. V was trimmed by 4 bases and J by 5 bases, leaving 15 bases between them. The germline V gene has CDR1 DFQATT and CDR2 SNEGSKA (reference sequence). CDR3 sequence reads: CSANLAGTNEQYF. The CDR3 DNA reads TGCAGTGCTAATCTTGCAGGGACGAACGAGCAGTACTTC.

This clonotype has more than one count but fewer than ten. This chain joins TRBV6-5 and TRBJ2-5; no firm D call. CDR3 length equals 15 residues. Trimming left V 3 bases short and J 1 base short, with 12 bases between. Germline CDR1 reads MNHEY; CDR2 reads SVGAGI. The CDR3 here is CASSYFGPIQETQYF. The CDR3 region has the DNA TGTGCCAGCAGTTATTTCGGACCGATCCAAGAGACCCAGTACTTC.

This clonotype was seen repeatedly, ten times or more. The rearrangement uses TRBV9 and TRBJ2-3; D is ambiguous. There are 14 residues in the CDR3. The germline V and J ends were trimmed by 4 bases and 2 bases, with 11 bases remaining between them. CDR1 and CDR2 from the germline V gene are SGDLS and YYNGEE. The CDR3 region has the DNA TGTGCCAGCAGCCGGGTTCCTCTCACAGATACGCAGTATTTT. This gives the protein CASSRVPLTDTQYF.

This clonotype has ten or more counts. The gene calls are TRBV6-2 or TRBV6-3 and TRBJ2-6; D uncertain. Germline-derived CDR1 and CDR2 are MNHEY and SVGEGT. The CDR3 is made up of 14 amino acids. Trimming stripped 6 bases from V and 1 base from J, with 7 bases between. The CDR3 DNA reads TGTGCCAGCAGACAACCTTCTGGGGCCAACGTCCTGACTTTC. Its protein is CASRQPSGANVLTF.

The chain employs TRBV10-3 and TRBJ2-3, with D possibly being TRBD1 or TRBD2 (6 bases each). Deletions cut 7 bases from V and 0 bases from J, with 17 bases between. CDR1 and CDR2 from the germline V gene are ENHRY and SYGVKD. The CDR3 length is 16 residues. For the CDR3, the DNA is TGTGCCATCACTTGGGGGGCAACAACTAGCACAGATACGCAGTATTTT. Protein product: CAITWGATTSTDTQYF.

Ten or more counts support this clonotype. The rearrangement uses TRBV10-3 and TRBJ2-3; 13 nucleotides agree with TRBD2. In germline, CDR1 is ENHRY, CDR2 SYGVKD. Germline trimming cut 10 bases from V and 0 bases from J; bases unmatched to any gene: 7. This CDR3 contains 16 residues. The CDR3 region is CATGTSGAISTDTQYF. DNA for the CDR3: TGTGCCACCGGGACTAGCGGGGCAATTAGCACAGATACGCAGTATTTT.

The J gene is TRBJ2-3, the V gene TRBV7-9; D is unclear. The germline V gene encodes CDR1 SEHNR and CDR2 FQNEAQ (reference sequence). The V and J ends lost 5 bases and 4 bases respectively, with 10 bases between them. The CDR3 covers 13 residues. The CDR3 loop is CASSGRPADTQYF. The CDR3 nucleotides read TGTGCCAGCAGCGGCAGACCGGCAGATACGCAGTATTTT.

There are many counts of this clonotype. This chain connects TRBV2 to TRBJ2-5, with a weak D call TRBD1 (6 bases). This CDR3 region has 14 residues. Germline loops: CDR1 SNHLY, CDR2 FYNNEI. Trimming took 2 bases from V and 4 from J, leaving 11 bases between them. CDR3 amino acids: CASSERTAPETQYF. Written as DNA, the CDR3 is TGTGCCAGCAGTGAACGGACAGCACCAGAGACCCAGTACTTC.

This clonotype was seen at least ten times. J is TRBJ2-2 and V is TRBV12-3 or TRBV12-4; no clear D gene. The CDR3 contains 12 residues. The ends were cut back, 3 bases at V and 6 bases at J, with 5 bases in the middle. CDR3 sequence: CASSFGSGELFF. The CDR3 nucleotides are TGTGCCAGCAGTTTCGGTTCCGGGGAGCTGTTTTTT.

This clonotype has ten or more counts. CDR3 DNA: TGTGCCAGCAGCAGATACACTGAAGCTTTCTTT. Its protein is CASSRYTEAFF. The genes are TRBV6-5 and TRBJ1-1, with D unresolved. Looked up from germline, CDR1 is MNHEY and CDR2 is SVGAGI. The CDR3 loop spans 11 amino acids. Trimming removed 6 bases from V and 3 bases from J, with 5 bases in between.

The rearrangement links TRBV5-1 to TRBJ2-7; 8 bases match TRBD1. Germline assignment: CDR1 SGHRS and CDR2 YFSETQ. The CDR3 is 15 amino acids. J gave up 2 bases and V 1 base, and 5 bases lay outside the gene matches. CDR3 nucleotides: TGCGCCAGCAGCTTGTCTGGACAGGGCGCCTACGAGCAGTACTTC. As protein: CASSLSGQGAYEQYF.

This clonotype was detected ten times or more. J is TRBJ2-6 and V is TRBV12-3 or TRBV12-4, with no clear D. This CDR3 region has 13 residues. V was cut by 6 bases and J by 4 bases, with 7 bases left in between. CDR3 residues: CASRESGANVLTF. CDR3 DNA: TGTGCCAGCAGAGAAAGCGGGGCCAACGTCCTGACTTTC.